This TCR beta chain was recovered during a study of shared clonotypes between healthy human individuals. Regarding this clone: Its antigen is undetermined.

General observations from the study: Larger richness was generally estimated for naive than memory subsets.

Measured with immunoSEQ multiplex PCR; TCRdb has only the in-frame clones, and not every one. This table holds about 180,000 clones, over 80% found once. CD4+ cells yielded CD45RA+ naive and CD45RA-negative memory subsets. Sequenced material: naive CD4+ T cells sorted from blood. The subset is: CD45RA+ positively selected. The receptor was derived from a woman in her twenties or thirties in good health.

CDR3 in amino acids: CASTGQGYEQYF. In DNA form, the CDR3 reads TGTGCCAGCACGGGACAGGGCTACGAGCAGTACTTC. The chain has TRBV28 and TRBJ2-5; 9 nucleotides align to TRBD1. Near its end, the DNA agrees better with TRBJ2-7, so the J call may be wrong. CDR3 size: 12 residues. Germline V gene sequence: CDR1 MDHEN, CDR2 SYDVKM.